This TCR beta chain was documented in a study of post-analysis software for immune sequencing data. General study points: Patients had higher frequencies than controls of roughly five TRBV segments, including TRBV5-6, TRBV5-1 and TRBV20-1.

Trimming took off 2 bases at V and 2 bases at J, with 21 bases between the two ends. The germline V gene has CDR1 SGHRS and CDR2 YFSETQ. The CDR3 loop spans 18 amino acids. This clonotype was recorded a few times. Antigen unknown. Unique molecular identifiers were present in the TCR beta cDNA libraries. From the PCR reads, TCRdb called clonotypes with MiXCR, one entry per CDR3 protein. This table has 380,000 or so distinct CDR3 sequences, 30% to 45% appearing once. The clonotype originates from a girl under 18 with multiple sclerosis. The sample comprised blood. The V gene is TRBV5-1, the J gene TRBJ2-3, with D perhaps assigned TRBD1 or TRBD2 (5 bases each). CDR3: CASSFNGDQTYTTDTQYF. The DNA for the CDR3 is TGCGCCAGCAGCTTCAACGGGGACCAGACCTATACCACAGATACGCAGTATTTT.